Listed below are T cell receptor beta chains from one sample, sequenced in a study of T cell responses to AZD1222 COVID-19 vaccine. Repertoires were generated with immunoSEQ multiplex PCR, while TCRdb's copy carries only in-frame clones and drops some. The repertoire includes some 150,000 clones, 80% to 95% of them detected once, and around 3.3% sits in the top ten. The source material was peripheral blood, sampled 28 days after the second AZD1222 dose. These receptor sequences come from an adult who received the AZD1222 COVID-19 vaccine. Each CDR3 is given with its conserved first and last residue. Each record gives: J gene, V gene, D gene, clone size, CDR3 protein, CDR3 DNA. A D gene is named only where the DNA matches it firmly. Size tells how often a clone was seen (once, few, many) or the class of an expanded clone, and some rows leave it out.

TRBJ1-5,TRBV10-1,TRBD1,-,CASRKGAPVLGNQPQHF,TGCGCCAGCAGGAAGGGGGCCCCTGTCCTCGGCAATCAGCCCCAGCATTTT
TRBJ1-3,TRBV6-5,-,-,CASRRTGGSGNTIYF,TGTGCCAGCAGGCGTACCGGGGGCTCTGGAAACACCATATATTTT
TRBJ1-1,TRBV18,-,-,CASSPPGQPEAFF,TGTGCCAGCTCACCGCCAGGGCAGCCTGAAGCTTTCTTT
TRBJ1-2,TRBV7-2,-,-,CASSLARGVQANYGYTF,TGTGCCAGCAGCTTAGCGAGGGGGGTTCAAGCTAACTATGGCTACACCTTC
TRBJ1-1,TRBV12-3/TRBV12-4,-,once,CASSSDGNTEAFF,TGTGCCAGCAGTTCGGACGGGAACACTGAAGCTTTCTTT
TRBJ2-7,TRBV4-1,-,-,CASSQAGQTYEQYF,TGCGCCAGCAGCCAAGCAGGACAGACCTACGAGCAGTACTTC
TRBJ2-1,TRBV18,TRBD2,-,CASSPKGLAGGYNEQFF,TGTGCCAGCTCACCTAAAGGACTAGCGGGAGGGTACAATGAGCAGTTCTTC
TRBJ2-7,TRBV25-1,-,-,CASSEVSPDEQYF,TGTGCCAGCAGTGAAGTCAGCCCCGACGAGCAGTACTTC
TRBJ1-2,TRBV6-5,TRBD1,-,CASTRTGGKGYTF,TGTGCCAGCACCCGGACAGGGGGCAAAGGCTACACCTTC
TRBJ2-7,TRBV3-1/TRBV3-2,TRBD2,-,CASSQRRAGVRAYEQYF,TGTGCCAGCAGCCAAAGAAGGGCGGGAGTGAGGGCCTACGAGCAGTACTTC
TRBJ2-1,TRBV5-8,-,-,CATPGRPSSYNEQFF,TGTGCCACCCCGGGGAGACCGAGCTCCTACAATGAGCAGTTCTTC
TRBJ2-1,TRBV5-1,TRBD2,-,CASSSTLAGGPSNEQFF,TGCGCCAGCAGCTCGACCTTAGCGGGAGGGCCCTCAAATGAGCAGTTCTTC
TRBJ2-3,TRBV28,TRBD2,once,CASRGLADTDTQYF,TGTGCCAGCAGGGGACTAGCGGACACAGATACGCAGTATTTT
TRBJ2-7,TRBV27,TRBD1,-,CASSPYPPGGSYEQYF,TGTGCCAGCAGCCCTTATCCCCCAGGGGGCTCCTACGAGCAGTACTTC
TRBJ2-7,TRBV7-9,-,-,CASSLVPGAHEQYF,TGTGCCAGCAGCTTAGTTCCGGGGGCCCACGAGCAGTACTTC
TRBJ1-5,TRBV6-5,TRBD1,-,CASRPGQGSDQPQHF,TGTGCCAGCAGACCGGGACAGGGGAGTGATCAGCCCCAGCATTTT
TRBJ2-3,TRBV7-2,-,-,CASSSQRQIGTQYF,TGTGCCAGCAGCTCCCAACGACAGATCGGGACGCAGTATTTT
TRBJ1-1,TRBV28,TRBD1,-,CASHRTGGWGNTEAFF,TGTGCCAGCCACAGGACAGGGGGCTGGGGGAACACTGAAGCTTTCTTT
TRBJ2-2,TRBV24-1,-,-,CATSRGQNTGELFF,TGTGCCACTAGCAGGGGACAGAACACCGGGGAGCTGTTTTTT
TRBJ1-5,TRBV19,TRBD1,-,CASSPGTARDQPQHF,TGTGCCAGTAGTCCCGGGACAGCTAGGGATCAGCCCCAGCATTTT
TRBJ2-2,TRBV9,-,-,CASSVGNPRAGELFF,TGTGCCAGCAGCGTAGGAAACCCCAGGGCCGGGGAGCTGTTTTTT